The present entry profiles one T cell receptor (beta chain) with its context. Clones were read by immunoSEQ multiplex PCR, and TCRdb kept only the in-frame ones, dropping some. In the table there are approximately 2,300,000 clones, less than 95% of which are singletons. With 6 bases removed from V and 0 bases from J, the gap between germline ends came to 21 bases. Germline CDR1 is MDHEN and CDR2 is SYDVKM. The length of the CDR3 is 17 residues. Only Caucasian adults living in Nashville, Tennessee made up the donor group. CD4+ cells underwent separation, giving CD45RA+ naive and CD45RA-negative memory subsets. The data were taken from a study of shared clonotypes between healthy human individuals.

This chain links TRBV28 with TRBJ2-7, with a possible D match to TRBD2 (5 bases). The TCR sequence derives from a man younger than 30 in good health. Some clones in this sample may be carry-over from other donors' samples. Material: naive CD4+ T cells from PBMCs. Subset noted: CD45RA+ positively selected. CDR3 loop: CASRGSLWRASSYEQYF. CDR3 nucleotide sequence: TGTGCCAGCAGGGGATCCCTATGGCGGGCCAGCTCCTACGAGCAGTACTTC.